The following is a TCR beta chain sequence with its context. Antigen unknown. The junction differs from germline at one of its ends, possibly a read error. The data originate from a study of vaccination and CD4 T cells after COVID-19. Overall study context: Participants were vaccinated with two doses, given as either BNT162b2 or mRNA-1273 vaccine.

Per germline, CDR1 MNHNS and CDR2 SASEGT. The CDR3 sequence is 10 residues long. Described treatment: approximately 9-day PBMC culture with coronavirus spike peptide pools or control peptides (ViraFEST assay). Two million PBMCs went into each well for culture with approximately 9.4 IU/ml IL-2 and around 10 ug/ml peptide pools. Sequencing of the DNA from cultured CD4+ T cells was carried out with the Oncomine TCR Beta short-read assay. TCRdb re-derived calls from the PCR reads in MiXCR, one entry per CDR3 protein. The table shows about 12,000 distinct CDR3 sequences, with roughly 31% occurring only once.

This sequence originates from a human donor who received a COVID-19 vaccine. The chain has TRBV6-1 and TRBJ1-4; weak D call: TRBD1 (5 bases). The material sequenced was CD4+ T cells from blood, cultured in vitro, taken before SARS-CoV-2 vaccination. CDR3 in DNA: TGTGTCAGCAGGGATGAAAAACTGTTTTTT. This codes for CVSRDEKLFF.